This TCR beta chain was recovered during a study of T cells in Graves' hyperthyroidism and ophthalmopathy. The wider study: Peripheral blood was obtained at initial diagnosis, preceding any treatment.

This clonotype was picked up a small number of times. The hyperthyroidism patients had all been newly diagnosed, and their disease duration was under 2 months. Their ages ranged from 18 to 65 years. Researchers barred patients who had uncontrolled infection, other autoimmune disease, pregnancy or lactation. V dropped 3 bases and J dropped 2 bases, with 8 bases sitting between them. Germline V gives CDR1 SGHVS, CDR2 FQNEAQ. This CDR3 comprises 13 residues. TCR beta CDR3 regions were amplified from RNA. The primer set for the first-round RT-PCR of the TCR CDR3 was HTBI. Using its own MiXCR run on the multiplex PCR reads, TCRdb lists one record per CDR3 protein. Here the sample spans around 700,000 distinct CDR3 sequences, over 35% being singletons.

The chain employs TRBV7-8 and TRBJ2-7; D uncertain. This TCR came from a woman aged 40 to 50 with Graves' hyperthyroidism. Sequencing was done on a sample of blood. CDR3 region: CASSLDLPYEQYF. The CDR3 region has the DNA TGTGCCAGCAGCTTGGACCTTCCCTACGAGCAGTACTTC.